The source of this T cell receptor (beta chain) is a study of blood T cells in healthy people across ages. Study-wide points: The unsorted PBMCs prevented any conclusive comparison of naive versus antigen-experienced cells. While age rose, TCR beta diversity per million T cells dropped in a roughly linear way.

Researchers collected 7.5 to 10 milliliters of peripheral blood from every single donor. Whenever a sample was processed, at least 6.5 million PBMCs were isolated. Regarding this clonotype: The antigen remains unidentified.

The CDR3 loop spans 13 amino acids. A second PCR, run for 7 to 11 cycles, used a sample-barcoded 5' primer plus a J-beta primer mix. TCRdb re-derived calls from the 5' RACE reads in MiXCR, one entry per CDR3 protein. Found here are 1.5 million to 2 million distinct CDR3 sequences, about 50% of them singletons; the top ten hold approximately 2.1%. This TCR came from a woman between 40 and 55 years old in good health. This chain joins TRBV21-1 and TRBJ1-6. TRBV21-1 is deemed a pseudogene. Input material: blood. The CDR3 spells CASSPVLPSPLHF. The CDR3 bases are TGTGCCAGCAGCCCCGTCCTGCCTTCACCCCTCCACTTT.